This T cell receptor beta chain was captured by sequencing in a study of a mutant IDH1 vaccine in newly diagnosed glioma. Overall study: Patients were given eight vaccinations, scheduled in weeks 1, 3, 5, 7, 11, 15, 19 and 23. Commencement of vaccination occurred 4-6 weeks following radiotherapy alone, or concurrently with temozolomide cycles. It was radiotherapy, temozolomide, or both that patients received previously, with most receiving both.

This CDR3 is 14 amino acids long. V was shortened by 6 bases and J by 4 bases, with 16 bases between the two germline ends. The V gene's germline CDR1 is SGHRS and CDR2 YFSETQ. The assay was immunoSEQ multiplex PCR, and TCRdb's table has in-frame clones only and misses some. The table records fewer than 45,000 clones, 78% of them present only once. Time point of the sample: week 23, last vaccination. Vaccine doses each comprised 300 ug of mutant IDH1 20-mer peptide, with topical imiquimod. Points on this clone: Antigen unknown.

The chain recombines TRBV5-1 with TRBJ2-5; D is possibly TRBD1 (6 bases). This TCR came from a middle-aged woman with glioma. Some clones in this sample may be carry-over from other donors' samples. The input for sequencing was PBMCs, taken from a glioma patient whose treatment included an IDH1 peptide vaccine. The CDR3 sequence: CASTMDSSTETQYF. The DNA for the CDR3 is TGCGCCAGCACCATGGACAGTTCGACAGAGACCCAGTACTTC. Based on the CDR3 plus reference TRBV5-1 and TRBJ2-5, the full variable domain is KAGVTQTPRYLIKTRGQQVTLSCSPISGHRSVSWYQQTPGQGLQFLFEYFSETQRNKGNFPGRFSGRQFSNSRSEMNVSTLELGDSALYLCASTMDSSTETQYFGPGTRLLVL.